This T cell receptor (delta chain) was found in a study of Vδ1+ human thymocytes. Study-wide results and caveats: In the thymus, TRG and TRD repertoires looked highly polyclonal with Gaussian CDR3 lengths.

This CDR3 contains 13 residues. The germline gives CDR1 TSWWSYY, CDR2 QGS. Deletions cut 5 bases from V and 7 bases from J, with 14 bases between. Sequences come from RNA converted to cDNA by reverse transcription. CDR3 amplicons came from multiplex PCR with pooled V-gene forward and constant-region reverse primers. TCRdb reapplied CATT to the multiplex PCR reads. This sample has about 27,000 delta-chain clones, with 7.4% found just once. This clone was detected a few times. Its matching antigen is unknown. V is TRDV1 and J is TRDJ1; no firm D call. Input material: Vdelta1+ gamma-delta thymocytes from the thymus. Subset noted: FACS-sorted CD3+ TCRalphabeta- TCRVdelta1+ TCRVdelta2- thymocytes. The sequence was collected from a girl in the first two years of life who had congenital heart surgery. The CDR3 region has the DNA TGTGCTCTTGGGACGATTTGCCCCGGTAAACTCATCTTT. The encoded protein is CALGTICPGKLIF.